These 5 T cell receptor beta chains came from one sample sequenced in a study of T cells in localized non-small cell lung cancer. Assay: immunoSEQ multiplex PCR; the TCRdb copy retains only in-frame clones and omits some. The table lists roughly 1,600 clones, roughly 22% of them singletons. Sample: normal lung tissue next to the tumor, taken before any cancer treatment. Receptor source: a male donor aged 60 or over with stage III squamous cell lung carcinoma.

In this sample, this clone turned up a few times. The chain links TRBV19 to TRBJ2-3; a possible D gene is TRBD2 (6 bases). The CDR3 is 17 amino acids. In germline, CDR1 is LNHDA, CDR2 SQIVND (reference sequence). The germline V and J ends were trimmed by 7 bases and 3 bases, with 23 bases remaining between them. The CDR3, as DNA: TGTGCCAGTAATCGGAGGGGATCCCCCTTAACGACAGATACGCAGTATTTT. This encodes CASNRRGSPLTTDTQYF.

This clone was seen more than once but under ten times. V gene TRBV6-8 combines with J gene TRBJ1-2; D is unresolved. Germline CDR1 reads MNHGY; CDR2 reads SAAAGT. The CDR3 is made up of 17 amino acids. V lost 6 bases and J 0 bases, leaving 20 bases between the germline ends. CDR3 DNA: TGTGCCAGCAGCGAAGGTGTGCAGCCCCGGCCTAACTATGGCTACACCTTC. Its translation is CASSEGVQPRPNYGYTF.

By sample share, this clone is large. This chain uses TRBV19 with TRBJ2-1; 9 bases agree with TRBD2. Germline V lookup: CDR1 LNHDA, CDR2 SQIVND (reference sequence). After removal of 5 bases from V and 2 bases from J, the junction contained 13 bases not matched to a gene. The CDR3 length is 18 residues. As DNA, the CDR3 is TGTGCCAGTAGTCCCATCCTTAGCGGGAGAGGTCCCTACAATGAGCAGTTCTTC. It translates to CASSPILSGRGPYNEQFF. Variable domain in full (rest from reference TRBV19 and TRBJ2-1): DGGITQSPKYLFRKEGQNVTLSCEQNLNHDAMYWYRQDPGQGLRLIYYSQIVNDFQKGDIAEGYSVSREKKESFPLTVTSAQKNPTAFYLCASSPILSGRGPYNEQFFGPGTRLTVL.

V is TRBV11-3 and J is TRBJ1-1; 7 nucleotides agree with TRBD1. J lost 5 bases, V lost 8 bases, and 11 bases had no gene match. CDR3 size: 14 residues. Germline CDR1 and CDR2: SGHNT and YENEEA. This chain's CDR3 is CASALGTAGTEAFF. The CDR3 DNA sequence: TGTGCCAGCGCGCTTGGGACAGCCGGGACTGAAGCTTTCTTT.

The chain has TRBV28 and TRBJ2-5, with D maybe TRBD2 (6 bases). Germline V gene lookup returns CDR1 MDHEN and CDR2 SYDVKM. The CDR3 has 14 amino acids. The V and J ends lost 4 bases and 3 bases respectively, with 12 bases between them. The CDR3 region is CASSYLATKETQYF. DNA of the CDR3: TGTGCCAGCAGTTATCTAGCGACAAAAGAGACCCAGTACTTC.